What follows are 28 T cell receptor beta chains derived from one specimen sequenced in a study of cytomegalovirus exposure and HLA in healthy donors. This PCR relied on a set of 60 Vbeta primers and 13 Jbeta primers. TCRdb's table, derived via immunoSEQ multiplex PCR, lists solely in-frame clones and lacks some. The data show about 150,000 clones, around a tenth seen once. Sequencing was done on a sample of PBMCs. The receptors originated from a male donor in good health and CMV-seronegative.

Regarding this clone: A read error may account for a junction end that differs from germline. V usage is TRBV19 and J usage is TRBJ1-5; the D gene is possibly TRBD1 (6 bases). Germline loops: CDR1 LNHDA, CDR2 SQIVND (reference sequence). CDR3 length: 14 amino acids. The CDR3 loop reads CASRRGGGDQHQHF. The CDR3 region has the DNA TGTGCCAGTAGGAGGGGAGGGGGTGACCAGCACCAGCATTTT.

V usage is TRBV5-4 and J usage is TRBJ2-3; 7 nucleotides agree with TRBD1. With V trimmed by 0 bases and J by 4 bases, 2 bases remained unmatched. The CDR3 is made up of 14 amino acids. Looked up from germline, CDR1 is SGHNT and CDR2 is YYREEE (reference sequence). The CDR3 DNA sequence: TGTGCCAGCAGCTTGGACAGGGGTGCAGATACGCAGTATTTT. Translating it yields CASSLDRGADTQYF. The whole variable domain, remainder taken from reference TRBV5-4 and TRBJ2-3, is ETGVTQSPTHLIKTRGQQVTLRCSSQSGHNTVSWYQQALGQGPQFIFQYYREEENGRGNFPPRFSGLQFPNYSSELNVNALELDDSALYLCASSLDRGADTQYFGPGTRLTVL.

This clone turned up a few times. The CDR3 DNA reads as TGCGCCAGCAGCTTGGCCGCCCGTCTCAGCTACGAGCAGTACTTC. This translates into CASSLAARLSYEQYF. The V and J genes are TRBV5-1 and TRBJ2-7; no clear D. CDR3 length: 15 amino acids. Germline loops: CDR1 SGHRS, CDR2 YFSETQ. V was shortened by 0 bases and J by 3 bases, with 13 bases between the two germline ends.

The chain joins TRBV19 to TRBJ1-2; perhaps TRBD1 as D (6 bases). The CDR3 has 14 amino acids. Germline V CDR1 and CDR2: LNHDA, SQIVND (reference sequence). Trimming removed 5 bases from V and 3 bases from J, with 13 bases in between. The CDR3 DNA reads TGTGCCAGTAGTGCTGGAACAGGGTACTATGGCTACACCTTC. The encoded protein is CASSAGTGYYGYTF.

The V and J genes are TRBV29-1 and TRBJ2-3; D not certain. The V gene lost 4 bases and the J gene lost 0 bases, with 17 bases spanning the gap. The germline gives CDR1 SQVTM, CDR2 ANQGSEA. CDR3 length: 16 amino acids. CDR3 nucleotides: TGCAGCGTTGTCCCTGGAACGGCCGGGAGCACAGATACGCAGTATTTT. Residues: CSVVPGTAGSTDTQYF.

This chain connects TRBV28 to TRBJ2-7; 11 nucleotides match TRBD2. V lost 5 bases, J lost 2 bases, and 5 bases stayed unmatched. The CDR3 consists of 15 residues. Per germline, CDR1 MDHEN and CDR2 SYDVKM. CDR3: CASSGGTSGTYEQYF. The CDR3 DNA is TGTGCCAGCAGTGGAGGGACTAGCGGAACCTACGAGCAGTACTTC.

The chain joins TRBV6-5 to TRBJ1-5; D unresolved. The CDR3 is made up of 13 amino acids. Germline V gene lookup returns CDR1 MNHEY and CDR2 SVGAGI. The V and J ends lost 6 bases and 6 bases respectively, with 12 bases between them. The CDR3 loop is CASSRAVGQPQHF. In DNA form, the CDR3 reads TGTGCCAGCAGCCGCGCGGTGGGTCAGCCCCAGCATTTT.

The V gene is TRBV4-3, the J gene TRBJ2-7, with a tentative D call TRBD2 (5 bases). The germline gives CDR1 LGHNA, CDR2 YSLEER. The CDR3 is 16 amino acids. V shed 1 base and J shed 0 bases, with 13 bases lying between them. The CDR3: CASSQGGAAGSYEQYF. In DNA form, the CDR3 reads TGCGCCAGCAGCCAAGGAGGAGCGGCGGGCTCCTACGAGCAGTACTTC.

The chain links TRBV5-1 to TRBJ1-2; no clear D. The CDR3 has 15 amino acids. Looked up from germline, CDR1 is SGHRS and CDR2 is YFSETQ. The V and J ends lost 0 bases and 4 bases respectively, with 13 bases between them. This chain's CDR3 is CASSLDPGTLYGYTF. The CDR3, as DNA: TGCGCCAGCAGCTTGGATCCGGGTACCCTCTATGGCTACACCTTC. Looking up the rest from reference TRBV5-1 and TRBJ1-2 gives the full variable domain: KAGVTQTPRYLIKTRGQQVTLSCSPISGHRSVSWYQQTPGQGLQFLFEYFSETQRNKGNFPGRFSGRQFSNSRSEMNVSTLELGDSALYLCASSLDPGTLYGYTFGSGTRLTVV.

This clone was seen a handful of times. V gene TRBV7-9 combines with J gene TRBJ2-5; 7 bases match TRBD1. With V trimmed by 1 base and J by 4 bases, 3 bases remained unmatched. The CDR3 contains 14 residues. CDR1 is SEHNR and CDR2 is FQNEAQ in the germline V gene (reference sequence). CDR3: CASSLDRQGETQYF. DNA for the CDR3: TGTGCCAGCAGCTTAGATCGACAGGGAGAGACCCAGTACTTC.

This clone was observed a handful of times. The genes are TRBV7-8 and TRBJ2-5; weak D call: TRBD2 (5 bases). Germline-derived CDR1 and CDR2 are SGHVS and FQNEAQ. V dropped 5 bases and J dropped 5 bases, with 18 bases sitting between them. CDR3 length equals 15 residues. This chain's CDR3 is CASSPTPLARETQYF. DNA of the CDR3: TGTGCCAGCAGCCCGACCCCTCTAGCCCGGGAGACCCAGTACTTC.

This clone was observed a few times. The rearrangement uses TRBV5-4 and TRBJ2-3, with D uncertain. Germline CDR1 and CDR2: SGHNT and YYREEE (reference sequence). The length of the CDR3 is 13 residues. The V gene lost 1 base and the J gene lost 7 bases, with 10 bases spanning the gap. For the CDR3, the DNA is TGTGCCAGCAGCTTGTTTGGCGGCAATACGCAGTATTTT. This encodes CASSLFGGNTQYF.

This clone was observed a few times. The chain has TRBV5-1 and TRBJ2-4; 7 bases agree with TRBD1. The CDR3 is 10 residues long. Germline lookup yields CDR1 SGHRS and CDR2 YFSETQ. CDR3 residues: CSTGADIQYF. The CDR3 bases are TGCTCAACAGGGGCGGACATTCAGTACTTC.

This clone came up a few times. The chain joins TRBV5-6 to TRBJ1-1; no firm D call. This CDR3 region has 14 residues. V was shortened by 1 base and J by 4 bases, with 11 bases between the two germline ends. Germline loops: CDR1 SGHDT, CDR2 YYEEEE. CDR3 amino acids: CASSLRGSSTEAFF. The CDR3 nucleotides are TGTGCCAGCAGCTTGCGAGGGAGTTCCACTGAAGCTTTCTTT.

A few counts support this clone. Here the CDR3 reads CASSRLQGSGYTF. The CDR3 DNA reads as TGCGCCAGCAGCCGCCTCCAGGGTAGTGGCTACACCTTC. The rearrangement uses TRBV4-3 and TRBJ1-2; a possible D gene is TRBD1 (5 bases). Germline values: CDR1 LGHNA, CDR2 YSLEER. With 4 bases removed from V and 7 bases from J, the gap between germline ends came to 13 bases. The length of the CDR3 is 13 residues.

The chain combines TRBV7-2 with TRBJ2-7; maybe TRBD1 (6 bases). The CDR3 is made up of 13 amino acids. V shed 7 bases and J shed 3 bases, with 13 bases lying between them. The germline V gene encodes CDR1 SGHTA and CDR2 FQGNSA. The CDR3 protein is CASTPGVGYEQYF. CDR3 coding DNA: TGTGCCAGCACCCCAGGGGTGGGCTACGAGCAGTACTTC.

J is TRBJ1-1 and V is TRBV4-3; tentative D call: TRBD1 (5 bases). Looked up from germline, CDR1 is LGHNA and CDR2 is YSLEER. The CDR3 sequence is 15 residues long. V was cut by 6 bases and J by 5 bases, with 19 bases left in between. The CDR3 is CASRMTRGGRTEAFF. CDR3 bases: TGCGCCAGCAGGATGACTAGGGGAGGGAGGACTGAAGCTTTCTTT.

This clone occurred a few times. The V gene is TRBV10-2, the J gene TRBJ2-7; 9 nucleotides match TRBD1. This CDR3 spans 15 amino acids. V was clipped by 5 bases and J by 6 bases; unmatched bases: 11. Germline CDR1 WSHSY, CDR2 SAAADI. The CDR3 spells CASSLLTGGVAEQYF. The CDR3 DNA sequence: TGCGCCAGCAGTTTACTGACAGGGGGGGTCGCCGAGCAGTACTTC.

This clone has only a few counts. The CDR3 here is CASTAGQGAKNIQYF. CDR3 nucleotides: TGTGCCAGCACCGCGGGACAGGGTGCCAAAAACATTCAGTACTTC. The gene calls are TRBV6-5 and TRBJ2-4, with TRBD1 matching 9 bases. Looked up from germline, CDR1 is MNHEY and CDR2 is SVGAGI. Losses at the gene ends were 7 bases for V and 1 base for J; bases not matched to a gene: 5. This CDR3 spans 15 amino acids.

The chain links TRBV30 to TRBJ1-4; 7 bases agree with TRBD1. Per germline, CDR1 GTSNPN and CDR2 SVGIG (reference sequence). With V trimmed by 4 bases and J by 4 bases, 6 bases remained unmatched. There are 14 residues in the CDR3. The CDR3 region is CAWNDRVLNEKLFF. CDR3 nucleotides: TGTGCCTGGAACGACAGGGTCCTTAATGAAAAACTGTTTTTT. Looking up the rest from reference TRBV30 and TRBJ1-4 gives the full variable domain: SQTIHQWPATLVQPVGSPLSLECTVEGTSNPNLYWYRQAAGRGLQLLFYSVGIGQISSEVPQNLSASRPQDRQFILSSKKLLLSDSGFYLCAWNDRVLNEKLFFGSGTQLSVL.

This clone was detected only a few times. The V call is TRBV6-4, the J call TRBJ2-1, with 11 bases lining up with TRBD2. The V and J ends lost 5 bases and 7 bases, in that order; junction bases with no gene match: 7. The CDR3 covers 15 residues. Germline CDR1 is MRHNA and CDR2 is SNTAGT. The CDR3: CASSTIAGGPNEQFF. Here the CDR3 DNA reads TGTGCCAGCAGTACTATAGCGGGGGGGCCTAATGAGCAGTTCTTC.

The V and J genes are TRBV21-1 and TRBJ1-2. TRBV21-1 is shown as a pseudogene. The CDR3 is made up of 14 amino acids. The CDR3 protein is CASSPGLINYGYTF. In nucleotides, the CDR3 is TGTGCCAGCAGTCCGGGACTGATTAACTATGGCTACACCTTC.

The chain carries TRBV30 and TRBJ2-3; D ambiguous. Germline CDR1 GTSNPN, CDR2 SVGIG (reference sequence). Trimming left V 1 base short and J 3 bases short, with 5 bases between. The CDR3 runs 12 residues. The CDR3 region is CAWSGGTDTQYF. The CDR3 DNA reads as TGTGCCTGGAGTGGAGGTACAGATACGCAGTATTTT.

The gene calls are TRBV4-3 and TRBJ1-2; 8 bases fit TRBD1. The trim removed 1 base at V and 1 base at J, leaving 8 bases unmatched. Germline V gene sequence: CDR1 LGHNA, CDR2 YSLEER. The CDR3 is made up of 17 amino acids. CDR3 bases: TGCGCCAGCAGCCAAGGAGTCGGGACAGGCCTTAACTATGGCTACACCTTC. Residues: CASSQGVGTGLNYGYTF.

This clone was counted a few times. The chain has TRBV13 and TRBJ2-7, with 9 bases aligning to TRBD2. The J segment lost 0 bases and the V segment lost 0 bases, leaving 0 bases of the junction unmatched. Germline assignment: CDR1 PRHDT and CDR2 FYEKMQ (reference sequence). The CDR3 length is 15 residues. CDR3 coding DNA: TGTGCCAGCAGCTTAGGTAGCGGGAGCTCCTACGAGCAGTACTTC. Its protein product is CASSLGSGSSYEQYF.

This clone turned up a few times. The chain employs TRBV5-1 and TRBJ2-5; the match to TRBD1 covers 12 bases. The CDR3 contains 14 residues. The V and J ends lost 4 bases and 9 bases, in that order; junction bases with no gene match: 7. CDR1 is SGHRS, CDR2 YFSETQ, per germline. CDR3 in amino acids: CASSGGQGAEAQYF. CDR3 in DNA: TGCGCCAGCAGCGGGGGACAGGGGGCTGAGGCCCAGTACTTC.

This clone was seen a few times. The chain couples TRBV7-9 to TRBJ1-4; no clear D gene. This CDR3 contains 16 residues. Deletions cut 0 bases from V and 1 base from J, with 9 bases between. Germline CDR1 and CDR2: SEHNR and FQNEAQ (reference sequence). CDR3 nucleotides: TGTGCCAGCAGCTTAGCGGAGACGCGAACTAATGAAAAACTGTTTTTT. Amino acids: CASSLAETRTNEKLFF.

In its sample, this clone was seen a few times. The V gene is TRBV28, the J gene TRBJ1-1; TRBD1 aligns across 11 bases. CDR1 and CDR2 (germline): MDHEN, SYDVKM. The junction had 13 bases not matched to a gene; V was cut back by 7 bases and J by 6 bases. CDR3 length: 16 residues. This chain's CDR3 is CASISGGTGGYAEAFF. For the CDR3, the DNA is TGTGCCAGCATATCCGGGGGGACAGGGGGTTACGCTGAAGCTTTCTTT.